This T cell receptor (beta chain) emerged from a study of regulatory T cells in long-lasting Graves disease. Turning to the study itself: Prior antithyroid drug treatment in newly diagnosed Graves' patients lasted under 3 months. Study results and limitations: The study found TRBV28, TRBJ1-2 and TRBJ2-5 favored in persistent disease.

Time point specified: newly diagnosed GD, antithyroid drugs for less than 3 months. Extracted RNA from PBMCs served as the source of the TCR library. This CDR3 spans 15 amino acids. The ends lost 1 base at V and 5 bases at J; junction bases unmatched: 8. Germline V gene sequence: CDR1 KGHSH, CDR2 LQKENI. This clonotype was observed many times. Its antigen is still unknown. Libraries of TCR beta came from iRepertoire HTBI primers plus Arm-PCR of CDR3 regions. TCRdb independently ran MiXCR on the multiplex PCR reads; one entry per CDR3 protein. Among approximately 540,000 distinct CDR3 sequences listed, around 12% were seen once. These data are also associated with another study on T cells in Graves' hyperthyroidism and ophthalmopathy. That study reports: A 13 V-J model separated ophthalmopathy from stable hyperthyroidism. Ophthalmopathy prediction by the model preceded onset by a median approximately 5.9 months.

The chain joins TRBV18 to TRBJ2-7; TRBD2 aligns across 7 bases. This receptor was obtained from a woman aged 25-40 years with Graves disease. Source: peripheral blood mononuclear cells (PBMCs), taken at new diagnosis, from a patient treated with antithyroid drugs. The CDR3 bases are TGTGCCAGCTCACCACAATCGCGGGGGATGAACGAGCAGTACTTC. Its protein is CASSPQSRGMNEQYF. The full variable domain, with the rest looked up from reference TRBV18 and TRBJ2-7, is NAGVMQNPRHLVRRRGQEARLRCSPMKGHSHVYWYRQLPEEGLKFMVYLQKENIIDESGMPKERFSAEFPKEGPSILRIQQVVRGDSAAYFCASSPQSRGMNEQYFGPGTRLTVT.